The 27 T cell receptor beta chains in this list originate from one sample, sequenced in a study of T cell responses to AZD1222 COVID-19 vaccine. The assay was immunoSEQ multiplex PCR, and TCRdb's table has in-frame clones only and misses some. The sample shows 150,000 or so clones, 80% to 90% of them seen only once. Sequences were derived from peripheral blood, sampled on day 0 of AZD1222 vaccination. The receptors were sampled from an adult in good health.

The chain is built from TRBV19 and TRBJ1-6; D remains ambiguous. Between the trimmed V and J ends, which lost 3 bases and 7 bases, there was a span of 10 bases. This CDR3 comprises 14 residues. Germline CDR1 reads LNHDA; CDR2 reads SQIVND (reference sequence). The CDR3: CASSMETPNSPLHF. CDR3 DNA: TGTGCCAGTAGTATGGAGACACCGAATTCACCCCTCCACTTT. The full variable domain, with the rest looked up from reference TRBV19 and TRBJ1-6, is DGGITQSPKYLFRKEGQNVTLSCEQNLNHDAMYWYRQDPGQGLRLIYYSQIVNDFQKGDIAEGYSVSREKKESFPLTVTSAQKNPTAFYLCASSMETPNSPLHFGNGTRLTVT.

The chain combines TRBV27 with TRBJ1-2, with TRBD1 as a possible D gene (6 bases). This CDR3 region has 14 residues. Germline loops: CDR1 MNHEY, CDR2 SMNVEV (reference sequence). The ends were cut back, 4 bases at V and 0 bases at J, with 9 bases in the middle. CDR3 bases: TGTGCCAGCAGTTCATGGACAGCTAACTATGGCTACACCTTC. Encoded protein: CASSSWTANYGYTF.

This chain joins TRBV28 and TRBJ1-1; a weak D match, TRBD1 (5 bases). Germline values: CDR1 MDHEN, CDR2 SYDVKM. This CDR3 spans 14 amino acids. V dropped 1 base and J dropped 4 bases, with 10 bases sitting between them. In DNA form, the CDR3 reads TGTGCCAGCAGTTTATTAGGGGCGGCCACTGAAGCTTTCTTT. Translating gives CASSLLGAATEAFF.

This chain uses TRBV19 with TRBJ1-4; unclear D gene. The V end was cut by 3 bases, the J end by 7 bases, with 24 bases between. This CDR3 has 18 residues. CDR1 LNHDA and CDR2 SQIVND come from the germline V gene (reference sequence). The CDR3 DNA sequence: TGTGCCAGTAGTATTGAGAGGGCCTATCTTCACGAGGGTGAAAAACTGTTTTTT. Protein sequence: CASSIERAYLHEGEKLFF.

The chain carries TRBV11-2 and TRBJ2-1; 8 positions match TRBD1. The length of the CDR3 is 12 residues. J lost 10 bases, V lost 4 bases, and 3 bases had no gene match. Germline V gene sequence: CDR1 SGHAT, CDR2 FQNNGV. For the CDR3, the DNA is TGTGCCAGCAGCTCCCGGACAGGGGAGCAGTTCTTC. Translating it yields CASSSRTGEQFF.

CDR3 amino acids: CASSAFGGGRTEAFF. The DNA of the CDR3 is TGTGCCAGCAGTGCCTTCGGGGGGGGAAGGACTGAAGCTTTCTTT. V usage is TRBV25-1 and J usage is TRBJ1-1, with a weak D call TRBD1 (5 bases). Between the trimmed V and J ends, which lost 4 bases and 5 bases, there was a span of 17 bases. The germline V gene has CDR1 MGHDK and CDR2 SYGVNS. The CDR3 is 15 amino acids.

V usage is TRBV28 and J usage is TRBJ2-2, with TRBD1 identical over 9 bases. J lost 3 bases, V lost 4 bases, and 3 bases had no gene match. Germline CDR1 reads MDHEN; CDR2 reads SYDVKM. The CDR3 extends over 15 amino acids. The CDR3 DNA sequence: TGTGCCAGCAGTTCAGGACAGGGGTACACCGGGGAGCTGTTTTTT. Translated: CASSSGQGYTGELFF.

The rearrangement joins TRBV10-3 to TRBJ2-3; TRBD1 aligns across 10 bases. Germline trimming cut 6 bases from V and 2 bases from J; bases unmatched to any gene: 8. This CDR3 has 16 residues. Germline CDR1 ENHRY, CDR2 SYGVKD. Here the CDR3 reads CAISPRGQGPTDTQYF. In nucleotides, the CDR3 is TGTGCCATCAGCCCAAGGGGACAGGGGCCCACAGATACGCAGTATTTT.

This chain links TRBV19 with TRBJ2-7, with a weak D call TRBD2 (5 bases). Germline CDR1 LNHDA, CDR2 SQIVND (reference sequence). This CDR3 has 13 amino acids. The V and J ends lost 6 bases and 6 bases respectively, with 15 bases between them. This chain's CDR3 is CASRVGVTGEQYF. DNA for the CDR3: TGTGCCAGTAGGGTGGGAGTCACCGGCGAGCAGTACTTC.

V gene TRBV7-9 combines with J gene TRBJ2-7; 8 nucleotides line up with TRBD2. Germline trimming cut 5 bases from V and 4 bases from J; bases unmatched to any gene: 13. CDR1 and CDR2 (germline): SEHNR, FQNEAQ (reference sequence). The CDR3 extends over 16 amino acids. In DNA form, the CDR3 reads TGTGCCAGCAGCCAAGCTGGGACTAGGTTTTTGTACGAGCAGTACTTC. Amino acid sequence: CASSQAGTRFLYEQYF.

This clone has just a few counts. The CDR3, as DNA: TGCGCCAGCAGCCAAAGGGGGACAGGGACCCAGTACTTC. Residues: CASSQRGTGTQYF. V and J are TRBV4-3 and TRBJ2-5; 8 nucleotides align to TRBD1. In germline, CDR1 is LGHNA, CDR2 YSLEER. V lost 2 bases to trimming and J lost 7 bases; unmatched junction nucleotides: 3. The CDR3 is made up of 13 amino acids.

The chain uses TRBV5-8 and TRBJ1-1, with D perhaps matching TRBD1 (5 bases). Germline CDR1 and CDR2: SGHTS and YDEGEE. V was trimmed by 0 bases and J by 4 bases, leaving 13 bases between them. CDR3 length: 15 residues. The CDR3 is CASSLAGAMTTEAFF. CDR3 nucleotides: TGTGCCAGCAGCTTGGCTGGGGCCATGACCACTGAAGCTTTCTTT.

The gene calls are TRBV5-1 and TRBJ2-1, with D perhaps TRBD2 (5 bases). Germline assignment: CDR1 SGHRS and CDR2 YFSETQ. The CDR3 sequence is 17 residues long. Trimming pared 0 bases from V and 0 bases from J, leaving 13 bases between. CDR3 sequence reads: CASSLAPGWSSYNEQFF. The CDR3 DNA sequence: TGCGCCAGCAGCTTGGCCCCGGGGTGGAGCTCCTACAATGAGCAGTTCTTC.

The gene calls are TRBV6-5 and TRBJ2-7; D not resolved. CDR3 length: 13 residues. V gave up 4 bases and J gave up 6 bases, with 13 bases separating them. Germline CDR1 is MNHEY and CDR2 is SVGAGI. The CDR3 region is CASSLNKGTEQYF. CDR3 nucleotides: TGTGCCAGCAGTTTAAACAAGGGTACCGAGCAGTACTTC.

The CDR3, as DNA: TGTGCCAGTAGTACCCCGAGAGGGTCAACAGGAAACACCATATATTTT. It yields the protein CASSTPRGSTGNTIYF. V and J are TRBV19 and TRBJ1-3; D is ambiguous. The V end lost 4 bases, the J end lost 4 bases, and 17 bases lay between the germline ends. The CDR3 covers 16 residues. Per germline, CDR1 LNHDA and CDR2 SQIVND (reference sequence).

The J gene is TRBJ1-1, the V gene TRBV7-3, with D perhaps TRBD1 (5 bases). CDR1 is SGHTA, CDR2 FQGTGA, per germline. With 3 bases removed from V and 4 bases from J, the gap between germline ends came to 15 bases. CDR3 size: 15 residues. CDR3 amino acids: CASSLAGRAATEAFF. The DNA of the CDR3 is TGTGCCAGCAGCTTGGCCGGCAGGGCGGCCACTGAAGCTTTCTTT.

The V gene is TRBV7-9, the J gene TRBJ1-1, with D perhaps matching TRBD1 (6 bases). Germline CDR1 reads SEHNR; CDR2 reads FQNEAQ (reference sequence). The CDR3 totals 17 residues. The ends were cut back, 5 bases at V and 1 base at J, with 20 bases in the middle. DNA for the CDR3: TGTGCCAGCAGCCCCCGAGGGGGGTGGGATCGGAACACTGAAGCTTTCTTT. Its protein product is CASSPRGGWDRNTEAFF.

The gene calls are TRBV5-1 and TRBJ2-5, with 9 bases lining up with TRBD1. Germline CDR1 is SGHRS and CDR2 is YFSETQ. V was pared by 4 bases and J by 4 bases, with 2 bases of the junction left unmatched. The CDR3 sequence is 13 residues long. The CDR3 is CASSMTGGETQYF. CDR3 DNA: TGCGCCAGCAGCATGACAGGGGGAGAGACCCAGTACTTC.

This chain connects TRBV11-2 to TRBJ2-7, with D uncertain. This CDR3 contains 16 residues. Per germline, CDR1 SGHAT and CDR2 FQNNGV. Trimming removed 1 base at V and 0 bases at J, with 13 bases between. CDR3 protein: CASSLGPGSGSYEQYF. DNA of the CDR3: TGTGCCAGCAGCTTAGGCCCAGGTTCAGGCTCCTACGAGCAGTACTTC.

This chain joins TRBV5-1 and TRBJ2-3; 9 bases align to TRBD1. Looked up from germline, CDR1 is SGHRS and CDR2 is YFSETQ. The CDR3 consists of 16 residues. The J segment lost 2 bases and the V segment lost 4 bases, leaving 8 bases of the junction unmatched. CDR3 DNA sequence: TGCGCCAGCAGCCCACCGGGACAGGGAACCACAGATACGCAGTATTTT. Amino acids: CASSPPGQGTTDTQYF.

Only one count was recorded for this clone. The chain couples TRBV7-9 to TRBJ1-1; the D gene is possibly TRBD1 (5 bases). The germline gives CDR1 SEHNR, CDR2 FQNEAQ (reference sequence). V was trimmed by 3 bases and J by 4 bases, leaving 12 bases between them. The CDR3 contains 14 residues. In DNA form, the CDR3 reads TGTGCCAGCAGCTTTCCGGGACTGAGCACTGAAGCTTTCTTT. This encodes CASSFPGLSTEAFF.

The chain couples TRBV19 to TRBJ1-3; D unclear. The CDR3 runs to 14 residues. The germline gives CDR1 LNHDA, CDR2 SQIVND (reference sequence). V lost 7 bases and J 0 bases, leaving 10 bases between the germline ends. CDR3 DNA sequence: TGTGCCAGTATGTCCCGAAGCTCTGGAAACACCATATATTTT. It translates to CASMSRSSGNTIYF.

This clone was observed a single time. The chain combines TRBV28 with TRBJ2-1; TRBD2 agrees at 14 bases. J was trimmed by 0 bases and V by 6 bases; bases with no gene match: 13. There are 20 residues in the CDR3. Germline V gene data show CDR1 as MDHEN and CDR2 as SYDVKM. The CDR3 sequence: CASSRLRTSGRISSYNEQFF. CDR3 bases: TGTGCCAGCAGCCGACTTCGGACTAGCGGGAGGATTAGCTCCTACAATGAGCAGTTCTTC.

The chain links TRBV5-5 to TRBJ1-2; D is possibly TRBD1 (5 bases). The CDR3 spans 11 residues. CDR1 SGHKS and CDR2 YYEKEE come from the germline V gene (reference sequence). The V end lost 3 bases, the J end lost 5 bases, and 5 bases lay between the germline ends. This CDR3 is CASSWGYGYTF. The CDR3 DNA sequence: TGTGCCAGCAGCTGGGGGTATGGCTACACCTTC.

The J gene is TRBJ2-1, the V gene TRBV28, with TRBD2 matching over 11 bases. Trimming cost V 7 bases and J 4 bases; bases outside gene matches: 9. Looked up from germline, CDR1 is MDHEN and CDR2 is SYDVKM. This CDR3 contains 16 residues. CDR3 residues: CASIPGTSGFYNEQFF. CDR3 nucleotide sequence: TGTGCCAGCATCCCCGGGACTAGCGGCTTTTACAATGAGCAGTTCTTC.

V usage is TRBV7-8 and J usage is TRBJ2-1, with a weak D call TRBD2 (6 bases). Germline V lookup: CDR1 SGHVS, CDR2 FQNEAQ. V was trimmed by 2 bases and J by 0 bases, leaving 17 bases between them. The CDR3 has 18 amino acids. The CDR3: CASSLFLSEGSSYNEQFF. The CDR3 DNA sequence: TGTGCCAGCAGCTTATTTCTTTCGGAGGGGAGCTCCTACAATGAGCAGTTCTTC.

This chain connects TRBV7-2 to TRBJ1-2; D gene uncertain. The CDR3 extends over 15 amino acids. V lost 3 bases and J 1 base, leaving 12 bases between the germline ends. Germline lookup yields CDR1 SGHTA and CDR2 FQGNSA. The CDR3, as DNA: TGTGCCAGCAGCTTGGGAGGAGGAATTAACTATGGCTACACCTTC. Translation: CASSLGGGINYGYTF.